This T cell receptor beta chain appears in the sequencing data of a study of regulatory T cells in long-lasting Graves disease. At the level of the study: Patients newly diagnosed with Graves' had been on antithyroid drugs for under 3 months. Study-wide findings and caveats: Limited samples may have lowered accuracy. Peripheral blood was the sole material, not thyroid tissue.

This clonotype was counted at least ten times. The antigen remains unidentified. CDR3 regions were amplified by Arm-PCR using iRepertoire HTBI primers to build TCR beta libraries. A single record per CDR3 protein comes from TCRdb applying MiXCR to the multiplex PCR reads. The data contain 440,000 or so distinct CDR3 sequences, roughly 15% of them singletons. Time point denoted: newly diagnosed GD, antithyroid drugs for less than 3 months. PBMCs provided the RNA from which the TCR library was made. The germline CDR1 and CDR2 sequences are GTSNPN and SVGIG (reference sequence). The CDR3 spans 15 residues. V lost 3 bases, J lost 4 bases, and 18 bases lay in between. These data are also associated with another study on T cells in Graves' hyperthyroidism and ophthalmopathy. That report adds: A median approximately 6.8 months before onset, the model predicted ophthalmopathy.

The clonotype was recovered from a woman in her thirties with Graves disease. Sequences were derived from peripheral blood mononuclear cells (PBMCs), sampled at new diagnosis, from a patient treated with antithyroid drugs. The chain carries TRBV30 and TRBJ1-1; unclear D gene. The CDR3, as DNA: TGTGCCTGGAGAAGGTCTGTAGCCTGGGCCACTGAAGCTTTCTTT. This codes for CAWRRSVAWATEAFF.